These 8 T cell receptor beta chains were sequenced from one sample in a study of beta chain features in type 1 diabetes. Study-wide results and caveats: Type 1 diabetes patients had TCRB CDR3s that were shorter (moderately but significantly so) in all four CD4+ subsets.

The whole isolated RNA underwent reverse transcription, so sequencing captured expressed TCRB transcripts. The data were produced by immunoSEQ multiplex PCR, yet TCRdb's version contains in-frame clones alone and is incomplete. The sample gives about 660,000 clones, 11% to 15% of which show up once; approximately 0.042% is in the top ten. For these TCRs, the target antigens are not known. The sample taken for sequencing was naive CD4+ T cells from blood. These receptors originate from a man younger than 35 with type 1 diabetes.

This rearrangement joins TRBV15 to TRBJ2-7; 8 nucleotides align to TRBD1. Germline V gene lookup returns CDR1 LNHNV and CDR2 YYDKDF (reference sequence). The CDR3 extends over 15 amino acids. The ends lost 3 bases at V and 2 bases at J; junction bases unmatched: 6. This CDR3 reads CATSSPDRGAYEQYF. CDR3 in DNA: TGTGCCACCAGCAGTCCCGACAGGGGAGCCTACGAGCAGTACTTC.

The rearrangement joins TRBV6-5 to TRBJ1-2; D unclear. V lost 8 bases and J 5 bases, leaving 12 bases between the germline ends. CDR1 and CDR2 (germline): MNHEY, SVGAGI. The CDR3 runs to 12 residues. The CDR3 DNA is TGTGCCAGCGGAAAAGGGATTTATGGCTACACCTTC. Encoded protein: CASGKGIYGYTF.

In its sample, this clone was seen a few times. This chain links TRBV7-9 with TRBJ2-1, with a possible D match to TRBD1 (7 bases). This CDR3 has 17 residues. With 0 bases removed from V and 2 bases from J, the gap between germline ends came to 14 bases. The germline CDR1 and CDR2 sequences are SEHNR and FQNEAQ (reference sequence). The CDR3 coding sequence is TGTGCCAGCAGCTTAGCGGAGGGGACAGCAACCTACAATGAGCAGTTCTTC. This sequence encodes CASSLAEGTATYNEQFF.

This CDR3 is CASGYGKGAQPQHF. Written as DNA, the CDR3 is TGTGCCAGCGGGTACGGGAAGGGGGCTCAGCCCCAGCATTTT. The chain has TRBV27 and TRBJ1-5, with 7 nucleotides matching TRBD1. The CDR3 consists of 14 residues. The germline V gene has CDR1 MNHEY and CDR2 SMNVEV (reference sequence). Trimming cost V 8 bases and J 6 bases; bases outside gene matches: 10.

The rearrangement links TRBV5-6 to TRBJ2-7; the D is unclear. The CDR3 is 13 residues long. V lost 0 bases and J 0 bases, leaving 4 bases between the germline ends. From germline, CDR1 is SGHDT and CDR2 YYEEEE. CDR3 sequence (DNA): TGTGCCAGCAGCTTGGGCTCCTCCTACGAGCAGTACTTC. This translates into CASSLGSSYEQYF.

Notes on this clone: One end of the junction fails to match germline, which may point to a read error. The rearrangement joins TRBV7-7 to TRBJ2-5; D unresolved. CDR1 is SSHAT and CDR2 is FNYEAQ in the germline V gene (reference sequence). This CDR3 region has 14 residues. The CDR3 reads CASSLVFSQETQYF. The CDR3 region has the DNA TGTGCTAGCAGCTTAGTGTTCTCCCAGGAGACCCAGTACTTC.

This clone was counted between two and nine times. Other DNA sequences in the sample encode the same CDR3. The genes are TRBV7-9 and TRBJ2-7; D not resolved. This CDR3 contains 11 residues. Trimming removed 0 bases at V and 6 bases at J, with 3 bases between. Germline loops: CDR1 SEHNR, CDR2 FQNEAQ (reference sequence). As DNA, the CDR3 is TGTGCCAGCAGCTTAGCGGGCGAGCAGTACTTC. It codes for CASSLAGEQYF. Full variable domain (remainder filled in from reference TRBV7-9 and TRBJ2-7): DTGVSQNPRHKITKRGQNVTFRCDPISEHNRLYWYRQTLGQGPEFLTYFQNEAQLEKSRLLSDRFSAERPKGSFSTLEIQRTEQGDSAMYLCASSLAGEQYFGPGTRLTVT.

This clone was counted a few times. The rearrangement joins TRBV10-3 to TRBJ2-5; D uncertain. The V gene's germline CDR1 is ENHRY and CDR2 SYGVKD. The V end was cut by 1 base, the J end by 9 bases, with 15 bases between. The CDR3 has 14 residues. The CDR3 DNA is TGTGCCATCAGTGAGTTAAGGGATCCAAGCTCCCAGTACTTC. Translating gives CAISELRDPSSQYF.